The 10 T cell receptor beta chains presented below share a single source sample, sequenced in a study of blood T cell repertoires in COVID-19. Produced via immunoSEQ multiplex PCR; TCRdb's table is partial and in-frame only. The data hold roughly 70,000 clones, with just under 80% observed a single time. Material: peripheral blood. The origin of the receptors is a human donor in a cohort sampled during active COVID-19.

The chain combines TRBV6-5 with TRBJ2-7, with D possibly TRBD1 on 6 matching bases. CDR3 size: 14 residues. Germline V lookup: CDR1 MNHEY, CDR2 SVGAGI. Trimming cost V 6 bases and J 3 bases, with 15 bases left between them. The CDR3 DNA is TGTGCCAGCAGCCGTCAACAGGGATACTACGAGCAGTACTTC. Translated, it gives CASSRQQGYYEQYF.

The rearrangement uses TRBV28 and TRBJ1-3; the D gene is possibly TRBD1 (6 bases). From germline, CDR1 is MDHEN and CDR2 SYDVKM. There are 17 residues in the CDR3. Deletions cut 2 bases from V and 3 bases from J, with 17 bases between. The CDR3 nucleotides read TGTGCCAGCAGTTTAGGGGGCGCGGGGGCCTTTGGAAACACCATATATTTT. Translating it yields CASSLGGAGAFGNTIYF.

The chain links TRBV5-1 to TRBJ1-5; 9 nucleotides match TRBD1. This CDR3 spans 17 amino acids. Germline V gives CDR1 SGHRS, CDR2 YFSETQ. With 0 bases clipped from V and 4 bases from J, the junction kept 8 bases outside the gene matches. The CDR3 loop is CASSLAGQGRWNQPQHF. CDR3 bases: TGCGCCAGCAGCTTGGCAGGACAGGGGCGCTGGAATCAGCCCCAGCATTTT.

The chain employs TRBV10-3 and TRBJ1-4; 7 bases fit TRBD1. The germline gives CDR1 ENHRY, CDR2 SYGVKD. This CDR3 spans 16 amino acids. V dropped 6 bases and J dropped 3; count of bases not matched to a gene: 10. The CDR3 spells CAISGGGIGANEKLFF. In DNA, the CDR3 is TGTGCCATCAGCGGAGGGGGCATTGGCGCTAATGAAAAACTGTTTTTT.

The chain uses TRBV25-1 and TRBJ2-7, with 10 positions matching TRBD2. Germline values: CDR1 MGHDK, CDR2 SYGVNS. The V and J ends lost 8 bases and 6 bases, in that order; junction bases with no gene match: 7. This CDR3 is built from 13 residues. The CDR3 DNA reads TGTGCCAGCGGGGGACTAGCGACCGGCGAGCAGTACTTC. This translates into CASGGLATGEQYF.

This clone came up a few times. The CDR3 here is CASSLTPVTTNEKLFF. The DNA for the CDR3 is TGCGCCAGCAGCTTGACCCCAGTCACAACTAATGAAAAACTGTTTTTT. The chain recombines TRBV5-1 with TRBJ1-4; D is uncertain. Trimming took off 1 base at V and 0 bases at J, with 10 bases between the two ends. This CDR3 has 16 residues. Germline-derived CDR1 and CDR2 are SGHRS and YFSETQ.

This clone was counted only a few times. The chain joins TRBV28 to TRBJ1-2, with a possible D match to TRBD1 (6 bases). The V and J ends lost 2 bases and 9 bases respectively, with 19 bases between them. This CDR3 has 15 amino acids. The V gene's germline CDR1 is MDHEN and CDR2 SYDVKM. DNA for the CDR3: TGTGCCAGCAGTTTAGGACATAACAGGGAAGATCGCTACACCTTC. It yields the protein CASSLGHNREDRYTF.

V is TRBV2 and J is TRBJ1-6; TRBD1 might be the D (6 bases). This CDR3 region has 15 residues. CDR1 and CDR2 (germline): SNHLY, FYNNEI. V gave up 3 bases and J gave up 5 bases, with 11 bases separating them. The CDR3 DNA reads TGTGCCAGCAGTGAGGGGAGGGGGAATAATTCACCCCTCCACTTT. Translation gives CASSEGRGNNSPLHF.

This clone has a single count. The chain has TRBV3-1 (or the pseudogene TRBV3-2) and TRBJ1-2; 10 positions agree with TRBD1. Germline CDR1 reads LGHDT; CDR2 reads YNNKEL (reference sequence). This CDR3 is built from 15 residues. With 3 bases clipped from V and 7 bases from J, the junction kept 8 bases outside the gene matches. CDR3 sequence (DNA): TGTGCCAGCAGCCACCGGGACAGGGGCCTAGGTGGCTACACCTTC. It yields the protein CASSHRDRGLGGYTF.

The chain has TRBV29-1 and TRBJ2-1; TRBD2 matches at 8 bases. The CDR3 is 15 amino acids. Germline V gene sequence: CDR1 SQVTM, CDR2 ANQGSEA. Trimming removed 1 base from V and 2 bases from J; junction bases left unmatched: 4. CDR3 sequence (DNA): TGCAGCGTTGAAGGGCGGGAGGTCCCCTACAATGAGCAGTTCTTC. The encoded protein is CSVEGREVPYNEQFF.